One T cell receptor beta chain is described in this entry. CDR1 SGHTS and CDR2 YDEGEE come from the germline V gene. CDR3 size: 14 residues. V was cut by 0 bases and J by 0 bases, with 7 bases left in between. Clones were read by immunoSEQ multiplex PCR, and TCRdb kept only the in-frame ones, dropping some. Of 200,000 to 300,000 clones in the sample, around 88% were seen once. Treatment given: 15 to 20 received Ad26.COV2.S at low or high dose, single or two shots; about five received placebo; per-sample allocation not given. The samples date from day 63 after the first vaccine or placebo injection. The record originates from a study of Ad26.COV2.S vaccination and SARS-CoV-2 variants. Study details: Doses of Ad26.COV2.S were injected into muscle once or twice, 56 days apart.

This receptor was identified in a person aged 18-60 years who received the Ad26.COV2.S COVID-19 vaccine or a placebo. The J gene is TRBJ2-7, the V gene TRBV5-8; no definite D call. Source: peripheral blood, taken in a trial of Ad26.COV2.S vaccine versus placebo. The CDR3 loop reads CASSLVVHSYEQYF. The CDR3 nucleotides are TGTGCCAGCAGCTTGGTTGTGCACTCCTACGAGCAGTACTTC.